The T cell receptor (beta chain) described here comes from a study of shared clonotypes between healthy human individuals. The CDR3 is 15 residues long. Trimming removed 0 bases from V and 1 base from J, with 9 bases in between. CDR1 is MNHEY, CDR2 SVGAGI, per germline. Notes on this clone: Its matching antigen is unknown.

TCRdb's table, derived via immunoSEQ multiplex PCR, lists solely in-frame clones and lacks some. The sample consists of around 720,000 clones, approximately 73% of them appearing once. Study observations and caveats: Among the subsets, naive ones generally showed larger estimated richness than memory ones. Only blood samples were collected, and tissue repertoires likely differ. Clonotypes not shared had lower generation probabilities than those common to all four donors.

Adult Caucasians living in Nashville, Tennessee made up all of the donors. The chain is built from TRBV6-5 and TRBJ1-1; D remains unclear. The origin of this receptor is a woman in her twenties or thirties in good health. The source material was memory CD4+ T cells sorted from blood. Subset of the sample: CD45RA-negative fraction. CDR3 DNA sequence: TGTGCCAGCAGTTACTCTGCGAGCGGGAACACTGAAGCTTTCTTT. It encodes CASSYSASGNTEAFF.